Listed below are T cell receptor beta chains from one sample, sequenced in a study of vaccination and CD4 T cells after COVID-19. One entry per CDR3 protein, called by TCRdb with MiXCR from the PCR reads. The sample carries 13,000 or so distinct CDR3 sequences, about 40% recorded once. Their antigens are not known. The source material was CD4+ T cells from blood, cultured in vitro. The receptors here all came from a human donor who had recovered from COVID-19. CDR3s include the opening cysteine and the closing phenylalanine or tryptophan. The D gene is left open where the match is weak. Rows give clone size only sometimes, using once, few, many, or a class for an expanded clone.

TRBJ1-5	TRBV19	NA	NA	TGTGCCAGTAGACCCACAGGGTCCGCCCAGCATTTT	CASRPTGSAQHF
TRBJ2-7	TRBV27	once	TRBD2	TGTGCCAGCAGTTGGAAACGGGCTAGCGGGTTACACGAGCAGTACTTC	CASSWKRASGLHEQYF
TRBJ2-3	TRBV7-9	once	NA	TGTGCCAGCAGCTTCTCGGGTGGGGGGATGGATAGGACAGATACGCAGTATTTT	CASSFSGGGMDRTDTQYF
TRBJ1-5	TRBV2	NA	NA	TGTGCCAGCAGTGAACGTACGGAAAATCAGCCCCAGCATTTT	CASSERTENQPQHF
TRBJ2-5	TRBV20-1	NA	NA	TGCAGTGCTCTAACAGTCCAAGAGACCCAGTACTTC	CSALTVQETQYF
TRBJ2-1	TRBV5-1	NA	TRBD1	TGCGCCAGCAGCCAAGAAGGGGGCAATGGCAATGAGCAGTTCTTC	CASSQEGGNGNEQFF
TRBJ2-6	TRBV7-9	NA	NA	TGTGCCAGCAGCCTCCGGGCGGGCCCGGGGGCCAACGTCCTGACTTTC	CASSLRAGPGANVLTF
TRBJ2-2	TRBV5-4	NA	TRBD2	TGTGCCAGCAGCTTTGGCGGGAGGGCCAACACCGGGGAGCTGTTTTTT	CASSFGGRANTGELFF
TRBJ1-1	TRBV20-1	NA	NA	TGCAGTGCTAGAAGGGGGGCGGGCACTGAAGCTTTCTTT	CSARRGAGTEAFF
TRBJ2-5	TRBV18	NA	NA	TGTGCCAGCTCACCCCACAAAGAGACCCAGTACTTC	CASSPHKETQYF
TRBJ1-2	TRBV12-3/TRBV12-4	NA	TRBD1	TGTGCCAGCAGTGTACCGGGACAGGGTACGGGCTACACCTTC	CASSVPGQGTGYTF
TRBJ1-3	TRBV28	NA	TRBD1	TGTGCCAGCAGTTCACCCGGGACAGGTACTGGAAACACCATATATTTT	CASSSPGTGTGNTIYF
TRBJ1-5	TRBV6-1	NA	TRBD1	TGTGCCAGCAGGGACCAGGGGGCATATCAGCCCCAGCATTTT	CASRDQGAYQPQHF
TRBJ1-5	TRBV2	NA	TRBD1	TGTGCCAGGAGACCCGGACAGGGGGGTGGTCAGCCCCAGCATTTT	CARRPGQGGGQPQHF
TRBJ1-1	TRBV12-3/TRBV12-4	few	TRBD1	TGTGCCAGCAGTTGGGACAGGGGAACTGAAGCTTTCTTT	CASSWDRGTEAFF
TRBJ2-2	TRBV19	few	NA	TGTGCCAGTAGTAACACAGGGGAGGCCGGGGAGCTGTTTTTT	CASSNTGEAGELFF
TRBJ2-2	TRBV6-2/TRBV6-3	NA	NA	TGTGCCAGCAGTTACCCCAGGGAGGTCGCCGGGGAGCTGTTTTTT	CASSYPREVAGELFF
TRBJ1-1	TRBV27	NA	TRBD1	TGTGCCAGCAGCACTTCCAGGGGGCGGGCGGCAATCACTGAAGCTTTCTTT	CASSTSRGRAAITEAFF
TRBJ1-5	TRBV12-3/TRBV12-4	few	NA	TGTGCCAGCAGTCCCATGGGTGGGGGCCACCCGAATCAGCCCCAGCATTTT	CASSPMGGGHPNQPQHF
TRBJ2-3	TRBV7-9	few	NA	TGTGCCAGCAGCCCCATCACAGATACGCAGTATTTT	CASSPITDTQYF
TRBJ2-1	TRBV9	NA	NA	TGTGCCAGCAGCGGAAAAGGAGGATTTTCGCTCGAGCAGTTCTTC	CASSGKGGFSLEQFF
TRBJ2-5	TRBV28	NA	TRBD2	TGTGCCAGCAGTTTGACTAGCGGGAGGGGAAAGACCCAGTACTTC	CASSLTSGRGKTQYF
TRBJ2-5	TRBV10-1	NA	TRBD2	TGCGCCAGCAGTGAGTCAGGGTTGGGGGGGACTAGCGCCTGGGGGACCCAGTACTTC	CASSESGLGGTSAWGTQYF
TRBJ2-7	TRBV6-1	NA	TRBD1	TGTGCCAGCTCGTACCGGGACAGGTCTTTCGCCGAGCAGTACTTC	CASSYRDRSFAEQYF
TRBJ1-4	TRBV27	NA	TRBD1	TGTGCCAGCAGTTTTACAGGGGTGTCTGTGGAAAAACTGTTTTTT	CASSFTGVSVEKLFF
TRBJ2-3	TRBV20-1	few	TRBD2	TGCAGTGCTAGGGACCTGCGACGACTAGCGGGAGGGACAGATACGCAGTATTTT	CSARDLRRLAGGTDTQYF
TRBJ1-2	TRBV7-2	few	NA	TGTGCCAGCAGCTTAAGGACCACTGGCTACACCTTC	CASSLRTTGYTF
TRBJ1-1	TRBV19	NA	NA	TGTGCCAGTAGTGCCCTTGGGGACACTGAAGCTTTCTTT	CASSALGDTEAFF
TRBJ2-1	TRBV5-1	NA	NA	TGCGCCAGCAGCTTGGGACTCTCACACTACAATGAGCAGTTCTTC	CASSLGLSHYNEQFF